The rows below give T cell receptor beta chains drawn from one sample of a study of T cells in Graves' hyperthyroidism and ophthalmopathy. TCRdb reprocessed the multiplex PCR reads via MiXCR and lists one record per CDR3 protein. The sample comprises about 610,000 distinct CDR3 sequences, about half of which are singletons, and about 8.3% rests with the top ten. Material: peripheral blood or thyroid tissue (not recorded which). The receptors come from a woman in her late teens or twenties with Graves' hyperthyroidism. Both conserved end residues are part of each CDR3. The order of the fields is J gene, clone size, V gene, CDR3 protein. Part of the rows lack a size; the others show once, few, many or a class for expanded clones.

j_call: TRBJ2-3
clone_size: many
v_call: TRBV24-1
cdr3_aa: CATSESDTQDTQYF

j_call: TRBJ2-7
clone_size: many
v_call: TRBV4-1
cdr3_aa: CASSSRKGTDSYEQYF

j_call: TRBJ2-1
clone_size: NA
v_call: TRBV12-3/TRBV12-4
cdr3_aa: CASSPADLAPQFF

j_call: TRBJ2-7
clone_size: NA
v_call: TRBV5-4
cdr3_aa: CASSLRSLSYEQYF

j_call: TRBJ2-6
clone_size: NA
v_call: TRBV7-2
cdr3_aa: CASSRTGILTF

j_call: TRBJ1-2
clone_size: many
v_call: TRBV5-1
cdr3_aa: CASSLDRYAPYGYTF

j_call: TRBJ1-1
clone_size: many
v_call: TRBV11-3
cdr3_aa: CASSSQGATEAFF

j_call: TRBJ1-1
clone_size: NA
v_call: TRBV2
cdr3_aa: CASRETGPRGEAFF

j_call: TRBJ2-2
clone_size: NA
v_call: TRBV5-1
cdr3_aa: CASSLGGQGELFF

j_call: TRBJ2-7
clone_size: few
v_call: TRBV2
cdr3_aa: CASRTAVYEQYF

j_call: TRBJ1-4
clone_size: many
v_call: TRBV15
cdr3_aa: CATSRDPNEKLFF

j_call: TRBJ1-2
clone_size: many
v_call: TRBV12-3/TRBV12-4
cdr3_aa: CASSNRSGYGYTF

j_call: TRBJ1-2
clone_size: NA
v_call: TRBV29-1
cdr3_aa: CSVGTGRDGYTF

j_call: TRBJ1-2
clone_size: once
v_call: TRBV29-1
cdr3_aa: CSGGGIGGYTF

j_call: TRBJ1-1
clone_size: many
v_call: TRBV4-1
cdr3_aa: CASSPREGTEAFF

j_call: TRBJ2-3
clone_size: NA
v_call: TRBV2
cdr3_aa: CASTKRWTDTQYF

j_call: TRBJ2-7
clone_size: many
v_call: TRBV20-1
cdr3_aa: CSASPGLGEQYF

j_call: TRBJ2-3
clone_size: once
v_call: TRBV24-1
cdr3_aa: CATAGGAGFLTDTQYF

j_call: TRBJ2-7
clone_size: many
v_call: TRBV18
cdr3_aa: CASSPPGFGQYF

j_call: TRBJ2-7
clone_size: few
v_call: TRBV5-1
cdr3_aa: CASSLGRGPEYLCYEQYF

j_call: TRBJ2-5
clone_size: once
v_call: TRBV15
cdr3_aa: CATSSLQQRLAETQYF

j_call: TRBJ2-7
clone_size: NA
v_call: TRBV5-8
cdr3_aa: CASSLGGTGGFYEQYF

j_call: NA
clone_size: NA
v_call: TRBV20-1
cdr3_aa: CSAGTEGTEAFF

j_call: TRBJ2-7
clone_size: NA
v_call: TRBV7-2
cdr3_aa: CASSLEAAYEQYF

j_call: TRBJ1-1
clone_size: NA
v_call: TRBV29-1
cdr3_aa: CSGQGNTEAFF

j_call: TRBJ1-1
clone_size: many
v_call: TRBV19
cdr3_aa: CASSQARTGARAFF

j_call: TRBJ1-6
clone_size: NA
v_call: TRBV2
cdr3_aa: CASSADRGTPPF

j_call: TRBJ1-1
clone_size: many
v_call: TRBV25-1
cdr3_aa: CASSDLRESTEAFF

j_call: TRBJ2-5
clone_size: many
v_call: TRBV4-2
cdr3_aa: CASSQAARGETQYF

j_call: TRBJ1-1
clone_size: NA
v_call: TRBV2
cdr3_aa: CASSEGEREEASF

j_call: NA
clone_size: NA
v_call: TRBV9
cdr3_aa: CASSVVPGTVSYSEQFF

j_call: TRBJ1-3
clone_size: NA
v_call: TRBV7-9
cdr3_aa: CASSLGQGPNTIYF

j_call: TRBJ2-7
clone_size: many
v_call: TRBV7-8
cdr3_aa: CASSFYHEQYF

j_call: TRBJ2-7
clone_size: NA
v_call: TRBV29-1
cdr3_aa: CSVSRDRELSEQYF

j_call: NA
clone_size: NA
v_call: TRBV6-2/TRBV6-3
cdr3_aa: CASSQQGSYNEQFF

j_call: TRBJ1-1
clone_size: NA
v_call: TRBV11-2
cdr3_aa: CTSSWSVRNTEAFF

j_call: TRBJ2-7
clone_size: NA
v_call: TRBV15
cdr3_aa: CARTGGQGSEQYF

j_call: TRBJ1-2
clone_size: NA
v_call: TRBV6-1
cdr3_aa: CASSEEGLVNYGYTF

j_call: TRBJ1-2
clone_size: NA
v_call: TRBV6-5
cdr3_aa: CASSYSTASFRYTF

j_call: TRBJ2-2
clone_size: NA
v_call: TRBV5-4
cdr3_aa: CASSKLAGRAGELFF